The rows below give T cell receptor beta chains drawn from one sample of a study of human thymus T cells. Profiling relied on immunoSEQ multiplex PCR, and the TCRdb table lists in-frame clones only, not all of them. The sample holds tens of thousands of clones, about 94% seen once. Sequenced sample: blood. Receptor source: a boy under two years old with a congenital heart defect but otherwise immunologically healthy. The CDR3 runs from the conserved cysteine through the conserved F or W. D genes are given only for firm matches. Some rows mark clone size as missing; the rest say once, few, many or name a class of expanded clone.

cdr3_length j_call v_call clone_size d_call cdr3_nt cdr3_aa
14 TRBJ1-2 TRBV27 - - TGTGCCAGCAGTTGGTTCGGGGGGGCCGACGGCTACACCTTC CASSWFGGADGYTF
13 TRBJ1-5 TRBV12-5 - TRBD1 TGTGCTAGTGGTATACAGGGGGAGCAGCCCCAGCATTTT CASGIQGEQPQHF
15 TRBJ2-7 TRBV4-3 - - TGCGCCAGCAGCCACCGACCGGGACCGTCCTACGAGCAGTACTTC CASSHRPGPSYEQYF
17 TRBJ2-5 TRBV18 once TRBD2 TGTGCCAGCTCATTCTGGACTAGCGGGGGGCAACAAGAGACCCAGTACTTC CASSFWTSGGQQETQYF
17 TRBJ1-2 TRBV18 - TRBD1 TGTGCCAGCTCACCGGGAACAGGGGGATTTGCTGCCTATGGCTACACCTTC CASSPGTGGFAAYGYTF
15 TRBJ2-7 TRBV6-5 - - TGTGCCAGCAGTTACTCGATTCTGGGGTCCTACGAGCAGTACTTC CASSYSILGSYEQYF
16 TRBJ2-3 TRBV9 - TRBD2 TGTGCCAGCAGCGTAGGACTAGCGGGGGGTGTAGATACGCAGTATTTT CASSVGLAGGVDTQYF
13 TRBJ1-5 TRBV4-3 - - TGCGCCAGCAGTCGATCGTTGAATCAGCCCCAGCATTTT CASSRSLNQPQHF
12 TRBJ1-3 TRBV28 - - TGTGCCAGCAGTTTAAGGGGGGTAGCCATATATTTT CASSLRGVAIYF
14 TRBJ1-6 TRBV7-9 - - TGTGCCAGCAGCTTTGAAGGGGCCAATTCACCCCTCCACTTT CASSFEGANSPLHF
12 TRBJ2-7 TRBV7-6 - TRBD2 TGTGCCAGCAGTTATAGCGGGAGCGAGCAGTACTTC CASSYSGSEQYF
15 TRBJ2-1 TRBV7-2 - TRBD2 TGTGCCAGCAGCCTAGCGGGAGTCACCTACAATGAGCAGTTCTTC CASSLAGVTYNEQFF
15 TRBJ2-2 TRBV18 - - TGTGCCAGCTCACCAGTCAGATCTAACACCGGGGAGCTGTTTTTT CASSPVRSNTGELFF
13 TRBJ1-1 TRBV29-1 - - TGCAGCGGGCTAATGAGACAGAACACTGAAGCTTTCTTT CSGLMRQNTEAFF
13 TRBJ1-2 TRBV6-5 - TRBD1 TGTGCCAGCAGCCGACAGGGCCCCTATGGAGGGACCTTC CASSRQGPYGGTF
11 TRBJ1-1 TRBV5-1 - - TGCGCCAGCAGGTCCGACACTCAAGCTTTCTTT CASRSDTQAFF
13 TRBJ2-7 TRBV5-1 - - TGCGCCAGCAGCTTGGGGGGATTATACGAGCAGTACTTC CASSLGGLYEQYF
13 TRBJ1-5 TRBV19 - - TGTGCCAGTACAGGGAGGGGCAATCAGCCCCAGCATTTT CASTGRGNQPQHF
13 TRBJ2-5 TRBV7-9 - - TGTGCCAGCAGCCGGGACACCAGGGAGACCCAGTACTTC CASSRDTRETQYF
14 TRBJ2-3 TRBV7-3 - - TGTGCCAGCAGCTTAGTCGGGCCCCCAGATACGCAGTATTTT CASSLVGPPDTQYF
15 TRBJ1-4 TRBV4-2 - TRBD1 TGTGCCAGCAGCCAATTCTCGGGACAGAGTGAAAAACTGTTTTTT CASSQFSGQSEKLFF